The 9 T cell receptor beta chains in this list originate from one sample, sequenced in a study of blood T cell repertoires in COVID-19. The table came from immunoSEQ multiplex PCR; TCRdb's copy has only in-frame clones and leaves some out. The sample has some 120,000 clones, 80% seen once. Sequencing input: peripheral blood. All receptors come from a man between 70 and 80 years old with acute or convalescent COVID-19.

In the case of this clone: A junction end diverges from the germline sequence, so it may reflect a read error. J is TRBJ2-7 and V is TRBV10-3; maybe TRBD1 (6 bases). Germline assignment: CDR1 ENHRY and CDR2 SYGVKD. This CDR3 is 12 amino acids long. DNA of the CDR3: TGTGCCGTCAGGGACATTGCCTACGAGCAGTACTTC. This gives the protein CAVRDIAYEQYF.

The chain has TRBV24-1 and TRBJ2-5; 12 positions agree with TRBD1. Germline CDR1 KGHDR, CDR2 SFDVKD. The junction had 6 bases not matched to a gene; V was cut back by 10 bases and J by 4 bases. The CDR3 runs 14 residues. Here the CDR3 reads CATAGTGGRETQYF. CDR3 nucleotides: TGTGCCACAGCCGGGACAGGGGGCCGAGAGACCCAGTACTTC.

The chain recombines TRBV10-3 with TRBJ1-5; D unresolved. The V gene's germline CDR1 is ENHRY and CDR2 SYGVKD. The CDR3 spans 13 residues. Trimming removed 2 bases at V and 3 bases at J, with 5 bases between. The CDR3 protein is CAISEGLNQPQHF. The CDR3 DNA sequence: TGTGCCATCAGTGAGGGCCTCAATCAGCCCCAGCATTTT.

The V call is TRBV11-2, the J call TRBJ2-3, with TRBD2 as a possible D gene (6 bases). The CDR3 spans 15 residues. Germline CDR1 and CDR2: SGHAT and FQNNGV. Trimming took 3 bases from V and 8 from J, leaving 18 bases between them. The CDR3 region is CASSFPLGTRPTQYF. CDR3 coding DNA: TGTGCCAGCAGCTTTCCCCTGGGGACTCGCCCTACGCAGTATTTT.

The chain employs TRBV2 and TRBJ2-3; D is unclear. V was clipped by 5 bases and J by 5 bases, with 8 bases between them. Germline assignment: CDR1 SNHLY and CDR2 FYNNEI. The length of the CDR3 is 12 residues. The CDR3 region has the DNA TGTGCCAGCAGTCCACAGTTAGATACGCAGTATTTT. It translates to CASSPQLDTQYF.

This clone was seen only a few times. The rearrangement uses TRBV7-9 and TRBJ2-3; unclear D gene. The V end lost 2 bases, the J end lost 1 base, and 4 bases lay between the germline ends. This CDR3 is built from 13 residues. Per germline, CDR1 SEHNR and CDR2 FQNEAQ (reference sequence). The CDR3 sequence: CASSLLGTDTQYF. CDR3 bases: TGTGCCAGCAGCTTACTCGGCACAGATACGCAGTATTTT.

This rearrangement joins TRBV19 to TRBJ1-1; 7 nucleotides agree with TRBD1. Germline CDR1 reads LNHDA; CDR2 reads SQIVND (reference sequence). The CDR3 extends over 16 amino acids. J lost 0 bases, V lost 5 bases, and 9 bases had no gene match. CDR3 nucleotides: TGTGCCAGTAGTGTTATCCCCGGGACAGTGAACACTGAAGCTTTCTTT. The encoded protein is CASSVIPGTVNTEAFF.

This sequence joins TRBV5-1 and TRBJ1-2; TRBD1 matches 9 bases. The CDR3 has 16 amino acids. Germline-derived CDR1 and CDR2 are SGHRS and YFSETQ. Trimming at V came to 2 bases and at J to 4 bases, leaving 9 bases not matched to a gene. Written as DNA, the CDR3 is TGCGCCAGCAGCTTAGACACAGGGGGCGCTTTCTATGGCTACACCTTC. This sequence encodes CASSLDTGGAFYGYTF. Using reference TRBV5-1 and TRBJ1-2 for the parts outside the CDR3, the full variable domain is KAGVTQTPRYLIKTRGQQVTLSCSPISGHRSVSWYQQTPGQGLQFLFEYFSETQRNKGNFPGRFSGRQFSNSRSEMNVSTLELGDSALYLCASSLDTGGAFYGYTFGSGTRLTVV.

This clone was recorded a few times. The chain has TRBV3-1 (or the pseudogene TRBV3-2) and TRBJ1-6; TRBD1 might be the D (6 bases). CDR1 is LGHDT and CDR2 is YNNKEL in the germline V gene (reference sequence). The CDR3 runs 14 residues. Between the trimmed V and J ends, which lost 3 bases and 9 bases, there was a span of 12 bases. The CDR3 DNA sequence: TGTGCCAGCAGCCAGGAAAGAGGGGGTTCACCCCTCCACTTT. Its translation: CASSQERGGSPLHF.